These 22 T cell receptor beta chains were all obtained from the same sample, sequenced in a study of shared T cell receptors in the human thymus. Produced via immunoSEQ multiplex PCR; TCRdb's table is partial and in-frame only. The sample lists around 67,000 clones, about 95% occurring once. Sequences were obtained from thymocytes. The receptors stem from a human donor.

This chain joins TRBV4-2 and TRBJ1-6, with D perhaps matching TRBD1 (6 bases). Germline V gene lookup returns CDR1 LGHNA and CDR2 YNFKEQ. The CDR3 loop spans 16 amino acids. V dropped 2 bases and J dropped 5 bases, with 13 bases sitting between them. The CDR3: CASSQKAQGNNSPLHF. The CDR3 nucleotides read TGTGCCAGCAGCCAAAAAGCCCAGGGGAATAATTCACCCCTCCACTTT.

This chain connects TRBV19 to TRBJ2-3; D unclear. Germline CDR1 reads LNHDA; CDR2 reads SQIVND (reference sequence). The CDR3 is made up of 16 amino acids. V shed 1 base and J shed 3 bases, with 14 bases lying between them. CDR3 loop: CASSIVTPQETDTQYF. CDR3 coding DNA: TGTGCCAGTAGTATAGTTACTCCTCAAGAGACAGATACGCAGTATTTT.

This clone was counted a few times. The V gene is TRBV27, the J gene TRBJ2-7, with TRBD1 matching over 9 bases. V was clipped by 0 bases and J by 2 bases; unmatched bases: 8. In germline, CDR1 is MNHEY, CDR2 SMNVEV (reference sequence). This CDR3 is 17 amino acids long. DNA of the CDR3: TGTGCCAGCAGTTTATCGTGCCCAAACAGGGGGCCCTACGAGCAGTACTTC. Its translation: CASSLSCPNRGPYEQYF.

This sequence joins TRBV7-2 and TRBJ1-4, with D unresolved. The germline V gene has CDR1 SGHTA and CDR2 FQGNSA. This CDR3 has 19 residues. Trimming took off 1 base at V and 0 bases at J, with 18 bases between the two ends. The CDR3 loop is CASSLGVGRSPATNEKLFF. The CDR3, as DNA: TGTGCCAGCAGCTTAGGTGTAGGTCGCAGCCCTGCAACTAATGAAAAACTGTTTTTT.

This chain uses TRBV27 with TRBJ1-1; 9 bases align to TRBD1. The CDR3 has 21 amino acids. The germline CDR1 and CDR2 sequences are MNHEY and SMNVEV (reference sequence). The junction had 21 bases not matched to a gene; V was cut back by 3 bases and J by 1 base. The CDR3 DNA reads TGTGCCAGCAGTTTCGCTCGGACAGGGGTCGAATGTGAGGTAGGGAACACTGAAGCTTTCTTT. It is translated as CASSFARTGVECEVGNTEAFF.

The chain has TRBV14 and TRBJ1-5, with TRBD1 as a possible D gene (6 bases). CDR1 is SGHDN, CDR2 FVKESK, per germline. This CDR3 is built from 19 residues. Trimming shortened V by 1 base and J by 1 base, and 20 bases separated the two germline ends. The CDR3 loop is CASSQGARGVLRSNQPQHF. In nucleotides, the CDR3 is TGTGCCAGCAGCCAAGGCGCCAGGGGCGTACTCCGGAGCAATCAGCCCCAGCATTTT.

The chain has TRBV5-6 and TRBJ2-6; no firm D call. The CDR3 runs to 19 residues. The germline V gene encodes CDR1 SGHDT and CDR2 YYEEEE. Trimming stripped 2 bases from V and 0 bases from J, with 18 bases between. DNA for the CDR3: TGTGCCAGCAGCTTTCTCCGCCCAGGTTCCAGCTCTGGGGCCAACGTCCTGACTTTC. Protein: CASSFLRPGSSSGANVLTF.

V and J are TRBV5-5 and TRBJ2-3, with D hard to call. Deletions cut 4 bases from V and 0 bases from J, with 12 bases between. CDR1 SGHKS and CDR2 YYEKEE come from the germline V gene (reference sequence). This CDR3 is 15 amino acids long. CDR3 DNA: TGTGCCAGCAGCCCCGGTCAGAGTAGCACAGATACGCAGTATTTT. This codes for CASSPGQSSTDTQYF.

J is TRBJ1-6 and V is TRBV7-3; 7 nucleotides agree with TRBD1. Unmatched junction bases numbered 5, after V lost 1 base and J lost 8 bases. This CDR3 contains 15 residues. Germline loops: CDR1 SGHTA, CDR2 FQGTGA. In DNA, the CDR3 is TGTGCCAGCAGCTTAATGGGGACAGATCATTCACCCCTCCACTTT. As protein: CASSLMGTDHSPLHF.

The rearrangement joins TRBV6-4 to TRBJ2-7; D remains ambiguous. CDR3 length equals 13 residues. V dropped 3 bases and J dropped 6 bases, with 12 bases sitting between them. Germline V CDR1 and CDR2: MRHNA, SNTAGT. Here the CDR3 DNA reads TGTGCCAGCAGTGAGGCTATAGGGTTCGAGCAGTACTTC. The encoded protein is CASSEAIGFEQYF.

V and J are TRBV7-2 and TRBJ2-3, with D unresolved. This CDR3 has 16 amino acids. V was cut by 2 bases and J by 0 bases, with 12 bases left in between. CDR1 and CDR2 from the germline V gene are SGHTA and FQGNSA. The CDR3 coding sequence is TGTGCCAGCAGCTTACACCATACTCCTAGCACAGATACGCAGTATTTT. It translates to CASSLHHTPSTDTQYF.

The CDR3 spells CASSHVPGHLSNTEAFF. The CDR3 nucleotides read TGTGCCAGCAGCCATGTCCCGGGACACTTATCGAACACTGAAGCTTTCTTT. This chain joins TRBV14 and TRBJ1-1; a weak D match, TRBD1 (6 bases). Trimming took off 3 bases at V and 1 base at J, with 18 bases between the two ends. In germline, CDR1 is SGHDN, CDR2 FVKESK. The CDR3 length is 17 residues.

This chain joins TRBV6-5 and TRBJ1-6; 7 bases line up with TRBD1. The V segment lost 6 bases and the J segment 7 bases; nucleotides outside the gene matches: 9. This CDR3 has 15 amino acids. CDR1 MNHEY and CDR2 SVGAGI come from the germline V gene. The CDR3 region has the DNA TGTGCCAGCAGAACCCAGACAGGGCAAAATTCACCCCTCCACTTT. The encoded protein is CASRTQTGQNSPLHF.

This clone is a singleton in its sample. This chain uses TRBV9 with TRBJ2-3; 11 bases are a match to TRBD2. The germline V gene encodes CDR1 SGDLS and CDR2 YYNGEE. J was trimmed by 5 bases and V by 0 bases; bases with no gene match: 11. The CDR3 sequence is 18 residues long. The CDR3 DNA is TGTGCCAGCAGCGTAGGACTAGCGGGGTCTTTTTCCTTAGATACGCAGTATTTT. It yields the protein CASSVGLAGSFSLDTQYF.

The rearrangement joins TRBV7-9 to TRBJ2-5, with D possibly TRBD1 on 6 matching bases. The CDR3 runs 16 residues. Germline assignment: CDR1 SEHNR and CDR2 FQNEAQ (reference sequence). Trimming pared 7 bases from V and 2 bases from J, leaving 20 bases between. The CDR3 reads CASTEPVRGGQETQYF. CDR3 nucleotides: TGTGCCAGCACCGAACCTGTTCGAGGGGGACAAGAGACCCAGTACTTC.

The chain is built from TRBV11-2 and TRBJ1-6; D possibly corresponds to TRBD1 (5 bases). CDR3 length: 15 amino acids. CDR1 is SGHAT and CDR2 is FQNNGV in the germline V gene. Trimming took 5 bases from V and 7 from J, leaving 15 bases between them. The CDR3 sequence: CASSPATGANSPLHF. CDR3 sequence (DNA): TGTGCCAGCAGCCCAGCAACAGGAGCAAATTCACCCCTCCACTTT.

The chain is built from TRBV27 and TRBJ2-2, with TRBD1 identical over 7 bases. CDR1 MNHEY and CDR2 SMNVEV come from the germline V gene (reference sequence). V shed 5 bases, J shed 0 bases, and the junction held 15 bases outside the gene matches. The CDR3 sequence is 19 residues long. This CDR3 reads CASSLRLDTGETNTGELFF. The CDR3 DNA reads TGTGCCAGCAGTCTAAGGTTGGACACAGGGGAGACGAACACCGGGGAGCTGTTTTTT.

The V gene is TRBV29-1, the J gene TRBJ2-1, with TRBD2 matching 8 bases. The germline gives CDR1 SQVTM, CDR2 ANQGSEA. V lost 6 bases to trimming and J lost 9 bases; unmatched junction nucleotides: 7. CDR3 size: 12 residues. CDR3 in amino acids: CSVGLDPSEQFF. As DNA, the CDR3 is TGCAGCGTGGGACTAGACCCAAGTGAGCAGTTCTTC.

The chain has TRBV12-5 and TRBJ2-1; possible D gene TRBD1, 5 bases. The CDR3 loop spans 16 amino acids. V was trimmed by 2 bases and J by 5 bases, leaving 16 bases between them. The germline gives CDR1 LGHNT, CDR2 FRNRAP. Written as DNA, the CDR3 is TGTGCTAGTGGTTTGCCACAGGATGTTAAAGACAATGAGCAGTTCTTC. Translating gives CASGLPQDVKDNEQFF.

This sequence joins TRBV7-8 and TRBJ1-5; a possible D gene is TRBD1 (5 bases). The CDR3 extends over 14 amino acids. V lost 1 base, J lost 3 bases, and 7 bases lay in between. Germline-derived CDR1 and CDR2 are SGHVS and FQNEAQ. The CDR3: CASSLEGPNQPQHF. CDR3 bases: TGTGCCAGCAGCTTAGAGGGGCCCAATCAGCCCCAGCATTTT.

The chain uses TRBV4-2 and TRBJ1-2; 8 nucleotides match TRBD1. Germline CDR1 and CDR2: LGHNA and YNFKEQ. With 3 bases clipped from V and 4 bases from J, the junction kept 10 bases outside the gene matches. This CDR3 is 16 amino acids long. CDR3 in amino acids: CASSQLTGQGGYGYTF. The DNA for the CDR3 is TGTGCCAGCAGCCAGTTAACCGGACAGGGAGGCTATGGCTACACCTTC.

The rearrangement links TRBV9 to TRBJ2-5; possibly TRBD1 for D (6 bases). V lost 3 bases and J 9 bases, leaving 24 bases between the germline ends. Germline-derived CDR1 and CDR2 are SGDLS and YYNGEE. This CDR3 has 16 residues. This CDR3 is CASSGKTGPLSWAQYF. The CDR3 bases are TGTGCCAGCAGCGGAAAGACAGGACCTCTTTCATGGGCCCAGTACTTC.